Here is one TCR beta chain with its context. Antigen specificity is unknown. The data originate from a study of post-analysis software for immune sequencing data. Study outcomes and limitations: The study found TRBV5-6, TRBV5-1 and TRBV20-1 among 5 or 6 TRBV segments more frequent in patients than controls. Strong co-clustering by F measure was evident for samples that had been prepared in the same batch. Significantly decreased normalized Chao1 diversity was recorded for multiple sclerosis patients relative to controls.

Unique molecular identifiers featured in each of the TCR beta cDNA libraries. Input populations of roughly 0.95 to 10 million T cells gave rise to around 500,000 cDNA molecules. TCRdb re-analysed the PCR reads in MiXCR, keeping a single row per CDR3 protein. The sample lists 750,000 to 950,000 distinct CDR3 sequences; approximately 53% were seen once. Germline V gives CDR1 MNHEY, CDR2 SVGEGT. With V trimmed by 0 bases and J by 7 bases, 4 bases remained unmatched. The CDR3 extends over 16 amino acids. The sequenced sample was blood. The origin of this receptor is a girl between 5 and 17 years old with multiple sclerosis. The rearrangement links TRBV6-2 or TRBV6-3 to TRBJ1-4; 11 bases align to TRBD1. As DNA, the CDR3 is TGTGCCAGCAGTTACTCCCCGGGACAGGGGGTTGAAAAACTGTTTTTT. Amino acid sequence: CASSYSPGQGVEKLFF.